Shown below are 16 T cell receptor beta chains from a single sample sequenced in a study of regulatory T cells in long-lasting Graves disease. Through Arm-PCR of CDR3 regions and iRepertoire HTBI primers, TCR beta libraries were built. MiXCR, run by TCRdb on the multiplex PCR reads, gives a single entry per CDR3 protein. Here the sample spans about 430,000 distinct CDR3 sequences, 15% being singletons. Time point here: newly diagnosed GD, antithyroid drugs for less than 3 months. Following extraction of RNA from PBMCs, that RNA was used to make the TCR library. These data were also reused for a study on T cells in Graves' hyperthyroidism and ophthalmopathy.

The source material was peripheral blood mononuclear cells (PBMCs), sampled at new diagnosis, from a patient treated with antithyroid drugs. Receptors were obtained from a woman between 40 and 55 years old with Graves disease.

This clonotype has ten or more counts. This rearrangement joins TRBV30 to TRBJ1-2; TRBD1 aligns across 8 bases. The J segment lost 5 bases and the V segment lost 0 bases, leaving 2 bases of the junction unmatched. Germline V gene lookup returns CDR1 GTSNPN and CDR2 SVGIG (reference sequence). This CDR3 region has 13 residues. CDR3 loop: CAWSVGTGYGYTF. The CDR3 nucleotides read TGTGCCTGGAGTGTCGGGACAGGATATGGCTACACCTTC.

There are many counts of this clonotype. The chain joins TRBV27 to TRBJ2-1; D remains ambiguous. CDR1 and CDR2 from the germline V gene are MNHEY and SMNVEV (reference sequence). The CDR3 loop spans 11 amino acids. Trimming removed 6 bases from V and 8 bases from J, with 8 bases in between. The CDR3 protein is CASSRRDEQFF. The CDR3, as DNA: TGTGCCAGCAGCCGACGCGATGAGCAGTTCTTC.

Many counts were recorded for this clonotype. The rearrangement uses TRBV12-3 or TRBV12-4 and TRBJ2-2; either TRBD1 or TRBD2 may fit D (6 bases each). V was pared by 6 bases and J by 4 bases, with 15 bases between. The CDR3 has 15 amino acids. The chain's CDR3 is CASSPGARGTGELFF. The CDR3, as DNA: TGTGCCAGCAGCCCGGGGGCCCGGGGCACCGGGGAGCTGTTTTTT.

The CDR3, as DNA: TGTGCCAGTAGTTCACGGACTAGCGGGAGAGGCAATGAGCAGTTCTTC. It codes for CASSSRTSGRGNEQFF. This sequence joins TRBV19 and TRBJ2-1; TRBD2 aligns across 13 bases. Looked up from germline, CDR1 is LNHDA and CDR2 is SQIVND (reference sequence). V shed 5 bases, J shed 6 bases, and the junction held 7 bases outside the gene matches. The CDR3 is 16 amino acids.

There are many counts of this clonotype. The chain combines TRBV20-1 with TRBJ2-5, with 7 bases aligning to TRBD1. The CDR3 contains 15 residues. Germline assignment: CDR1 DFQATT and CDR2 SNEGSKA (reference sequence). Unmatched junction bases numbered 8, after V lost 0 bases and J lost 4 bases. In DNA form, the CDR3 reads TGCAGTGCTAGAGATCGGGCACAGGGGCGAGAGACCCAGTACTTC. Translating it yields CSARDRAQGRETQYF.

This clonotype has only a few counts. The genes are TRBV19 and TRBJ1-1; the match to TRBD1 covers 10 bases. This CDR3 spans 16 amino acids. The V gene end was trimmed by 8 bases and the J gene end by 10 bases; junction bases not matched to a gene: 19. In germline, CDR1 is LNHDA, CDR2 SQIVND (reference sequence). The CDR3 nucleotides are TGTGCCAGTGGTAGGACAGGGGGACGTCGAGAGGTGCGAGCTTTCTTT. Its translation: CASGRTGGRREVRAFF.

This clonotype was detected many times. The chain is built from TRBV7-9 and TRBJ2-5; 9 positions match TRBD1. CDR3 length: 15 amino acids. The germline V gene has CDR1 SEHNR and CDR2 FQNEAQ (reference sequence). Trimming at V came to 5 bases and at J to 4 bases, leaving 8 bases not matched to a gene. The CDR3 region has the DNA TGTGCCAGCAGCCCCGTCACAGGGGGCGCAGAGACCCAGTACTTC. The encoded protein is CASSPVTGGAETQYF.

This clonotype occurred many times. This chain links TRBV7-9 with TRBJ2-1; possibly TRBD1 for D (6 bases). Germline CDR1 SEHNR, CDR2 FQNEAQ (reference sequence). V gave up 5 bases and J gave up 2 bases, with 13 bases separating them. This CDR3 has 15 residues. The CDR3 sequence is CASSEGQGAYNEQFF. The DNA for the CDR3 is TGTGCCAGCAGCGAGGGACAAGGGGCCTACAATGAGCAGTTCTTC.

This clonotype was observed at least ten times. The chain couples TRBV5-1 to TRBJ1-2, with D unresolved. Per the germline V gene, CDR1 is SGHRS and CDR2 is YFSETQ. This CDR3 contains 15 residues. V was clipped by 0 bases and J by 4 bases, with 13 bases between them. CDR3 residues: CASSLDVGSSYGYTF. The CDR3 DNA follows: TGCGCCAGCAGCTTGGATGTGGGTTCGAGCTATGGCTACACCTTC.

Regarding this clonotype: It may be a read error: a sequence one base away is much more abundant. This rearrangement joins TRBV6-2 or TRBV6-3 to TRBJ1-5; D remains ambiguous. This CDR3 has 17 amino acids. The germline CDR1 and CDR2 sequences are MNHEY and SVGEGT. This CDR3 reads CASSLDTTVYSNQHQHF. In DNA, the CDR3 is TGTGCCAGCAGCCTCGACACAACAGTATATAGCAATCAGCACCAGCATTTT.

The gene calls are TRBV29-1 and TRBJ2-2; D tentatively fits TRBD1 or TRBD2 (5 bases each). V lost 3 bases, J lost 6 bases, and 14 bases lay in between. In germline, CDR1 is SQVTM, CDR2 ANQGSEA. The CDR3 is 14 residues long. The CDR3 region has the DNA TGCAGCGTTGAGGGTTCTCGGGACGCCGGGGAGCTGTTTTTT. Residues: CSVEGSRDAGELFF.

This clonotype showed up just a few times. The chain employs TRBV20-1 and TRBJ2-2; possibly TRBD1 for D (6 bases). Germline-derived CDR1 and CDR2 are DFQATT and SNEGSKA (reference sequence). CDR3 length: 13 residues. V shed 4 bases and J shed 6 bases, with 12 bases lying between them. Written as DNA, the CDR3 is TGCAGTGCTATAAACAGGGAAGCCGGGGAGCTGTTTTTT. Its translation is CSAINREAGELFF.

This clonotype was counted ten times or more. The chain combines TRBV11-3 with TRBJ2-3; 7 nucleotides match TRBD1. The length of the CDR3 is 15 residues. Trimming at V came to 1 base and at J to 6 bases, leaving 7 bases not matched to a gene. CDR1 is SGHNT, CDR2 YENEEA, per germline. The CDR3 region is CASSLVGGKSDTQYF. CDR3 nucleotide sequence: TGTGCCAGCAGCTTAGTAGGGGGCAAATCGGATACGCAGTATTTT.

This clonotype was seen ten or more times. This rearrangement joins TRBV19 to TRBJ1-1, with D possibly TRBD1 on 6 matching bases. Trimming took off 6 bases at V and 5 bases at J, with 16 bases between the two ends. The germline CDR1 and CDR2 sequences are LNHDA and SQIVND (reference sequence). This CDR3 has 14 residues. The CDR3 nucleotides are TGTGCCAGTAGAGTCGACAGGTTGGGGACTGAAGCTTTCTTT. It specifies CASRVDRLGTEAFF.

This clonotype was picked up a small number of times. The genes are TRBV5-6 and TRBJ1-2; possible D gene TRBD1, 5 bases. This CDR3 has 13 residues. Trimming pared 1 base from V and 10 bases from J, leaving 14 bases between. The germline CDR1 and CDR2 sequences are SGHDT and YYEEEE. CDR3 protein: CASSLWGPGDYTF. In DNA form, the CDR3 reads TGTGCCAGCAGCTTGTGGGGACCTGGAGACTACACCTTC.

In its sample, this clonotype was seen many times. A junction end diverges from the germline sequence, so it may reflect a read error. The chain combines TRBV5-1 with TRBJ2-1, with D possibly being TRBD1 or TRBD2 (5 bases each). The germline V gene encodes CDR1 SGHRS and CDR2 YFSETQ. The CDR3 is 15 amino acids. The CDR3 DNA follows: TGCGCCAGCACCTTGGGGGTAAGCTCCTACAATGAGCAGTTCTTC. The encoded protein is CASTLGVSSYNEQFF.